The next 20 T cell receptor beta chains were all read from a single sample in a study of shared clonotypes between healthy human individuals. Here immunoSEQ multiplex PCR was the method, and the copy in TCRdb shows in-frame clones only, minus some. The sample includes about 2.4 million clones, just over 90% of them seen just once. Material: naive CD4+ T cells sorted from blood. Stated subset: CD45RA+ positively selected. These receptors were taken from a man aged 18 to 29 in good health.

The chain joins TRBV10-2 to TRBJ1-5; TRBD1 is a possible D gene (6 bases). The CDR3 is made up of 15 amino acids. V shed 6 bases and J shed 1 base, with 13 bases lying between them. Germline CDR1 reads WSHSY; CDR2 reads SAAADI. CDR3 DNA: TGCGCCAGCAGCCCCACAGGGACCAGCAATCAGCCCCAGCATTTT. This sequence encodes CASSPTGTSNQPQHF.

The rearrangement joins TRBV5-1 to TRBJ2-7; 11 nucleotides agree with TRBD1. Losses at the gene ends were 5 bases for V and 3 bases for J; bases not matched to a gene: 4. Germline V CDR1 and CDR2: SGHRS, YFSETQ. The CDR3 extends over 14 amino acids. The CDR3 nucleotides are TGCGCCAGCAGTCGGGACAGGGGGGACTACGAGCAGTACTTC. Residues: CASSRDRGDYEQYF. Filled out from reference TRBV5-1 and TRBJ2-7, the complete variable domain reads KAGVTQTPRYLIKTRGQQVTLSCSPISGHRSVSWYQQTPGQGLQFLFEYFSETQRNKGNFPGRFSGRQFSNSRSEMNVSTLELGDSALYLCASSRDRGDYEQYFGPGTRLTVT.

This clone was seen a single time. The CDR3 protein is CASRGTGPPYEQYF. CDR3 nucleotides: TGTGCCAGTAGGGGAACGGGACCACCCTACGAGCAGTACTTC. The V and J genes are TRBV19 and TRBJ2-7; D tentatively fits TRBD1 or TRBD2 (5 bases each). Trimming stripped 6 bases from V and 2 bases from J, with 14 bases between. Germline V gene data show CDR1 as LNHDA and CDR2 as SQIVND (reference sequence). The CDR3 runs 14 residues.

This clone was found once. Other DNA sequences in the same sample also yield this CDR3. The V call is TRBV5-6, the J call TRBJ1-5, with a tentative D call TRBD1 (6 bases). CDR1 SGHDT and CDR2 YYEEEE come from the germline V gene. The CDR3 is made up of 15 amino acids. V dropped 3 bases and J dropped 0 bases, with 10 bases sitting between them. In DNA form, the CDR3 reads TGTGCCAGCAGCTCCAGGGGTTATAGCAATCAGCCCCAGCATTTT. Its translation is CASSSRGYSNQPQHF.

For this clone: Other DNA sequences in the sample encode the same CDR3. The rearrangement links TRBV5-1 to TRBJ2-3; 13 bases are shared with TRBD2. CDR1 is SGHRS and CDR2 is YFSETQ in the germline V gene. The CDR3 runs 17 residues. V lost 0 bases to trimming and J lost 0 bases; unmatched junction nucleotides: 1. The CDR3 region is CASSLGLAGGSTDTQYF. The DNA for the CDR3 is TGCGCCAGCAGCTTGGGACTAGCGGGGGGAAGCACAGATACGCAGTATTTT.

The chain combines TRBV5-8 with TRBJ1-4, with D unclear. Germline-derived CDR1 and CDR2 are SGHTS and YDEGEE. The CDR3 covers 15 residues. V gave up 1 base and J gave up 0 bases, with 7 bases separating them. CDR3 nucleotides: TGTGCCAGCAGCTTGCAGCGATCAACTAATGAAAAACTGTTTTTT. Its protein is CASSLQRSTNEKLFF.

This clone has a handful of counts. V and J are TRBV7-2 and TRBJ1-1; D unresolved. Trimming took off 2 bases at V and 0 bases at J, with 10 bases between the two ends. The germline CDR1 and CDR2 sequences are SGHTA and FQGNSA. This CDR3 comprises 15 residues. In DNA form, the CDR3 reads TGTGCCAGCAGCTTATTCCAGTCCATGAACACTGAAGCTTTCTTT. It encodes CASSLFQSMNTEAFF.

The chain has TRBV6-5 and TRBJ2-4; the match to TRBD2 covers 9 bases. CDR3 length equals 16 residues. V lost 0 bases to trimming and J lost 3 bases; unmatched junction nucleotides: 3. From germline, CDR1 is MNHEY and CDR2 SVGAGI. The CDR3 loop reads CASSYSASGNKNIQYF. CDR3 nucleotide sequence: TGTGCCAGCAGTTACTCGGCTAGCGGGAACAAAAACATTCAGTACTTC.

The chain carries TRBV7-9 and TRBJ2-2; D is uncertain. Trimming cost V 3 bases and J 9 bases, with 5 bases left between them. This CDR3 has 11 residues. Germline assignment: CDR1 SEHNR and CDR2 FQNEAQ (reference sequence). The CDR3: CASSFDRELFF. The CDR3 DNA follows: TGTGCCAGCAGCTTCGACCGGGAGCTGTTTTTT.

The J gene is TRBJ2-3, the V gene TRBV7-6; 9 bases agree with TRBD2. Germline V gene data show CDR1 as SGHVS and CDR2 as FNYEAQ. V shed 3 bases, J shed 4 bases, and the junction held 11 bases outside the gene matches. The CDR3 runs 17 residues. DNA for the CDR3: TGTGCCAGCAGCTTCGATGTTTGGCGGGAGGGCTCAGATACGCAGTATTTT. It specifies CASSFDVWREGSDTQYF.

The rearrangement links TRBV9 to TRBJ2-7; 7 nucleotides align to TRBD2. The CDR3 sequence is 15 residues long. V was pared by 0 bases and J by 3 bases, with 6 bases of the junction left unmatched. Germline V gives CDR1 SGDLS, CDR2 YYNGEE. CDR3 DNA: TGTGCCAGCAGCGTAGCTTTTGGGGGGGGCTACGAGCAGTACTTC. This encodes CASSVAFGGGYEQYF.

CDR3 nucleotide sequence: TGCGCCAGCAGCCAAGACGGAGGCGGACAGAGGGACACCATATATTTT. Residues: CASSQDGGGQRDTIYF. The genes are TRBV4-3 and TRBJ1-3, with a possible D match to TRBD1 (6 bases). The CDR3 is 16 residues long. Trimming took 0 bases from V and 8 from J, leaving 17 bases between them. Germline loops: CDR1 LGHNA, CDR2 YSLEER.

The CDR3 loop reads CASSTRGAMNTEAFF. The CDR3, as DNA: TGTGCCAGCAGCACGCGTGGGGCAATGAACACTGAAGCTTTCTTT. The chain employs TRBV11-2 and TRBJ1-1; maybe TRBD1 (5 bases). The CDR3 runs 15 residues. Trimming stripped 5 bases from V and 0 bases from J, with 13 bases between. Looked up from germline, CDR1 is SGHAT and CDR2 is FQNNGV.

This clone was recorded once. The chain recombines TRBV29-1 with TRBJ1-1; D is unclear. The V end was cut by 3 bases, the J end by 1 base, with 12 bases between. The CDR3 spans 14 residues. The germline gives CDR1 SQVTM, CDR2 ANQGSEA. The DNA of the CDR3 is TGCAGCGTTGAGGGGAGACTCGCGAACACTGAAGCTTTCTTT. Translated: CSVEGRLANTEAFF.

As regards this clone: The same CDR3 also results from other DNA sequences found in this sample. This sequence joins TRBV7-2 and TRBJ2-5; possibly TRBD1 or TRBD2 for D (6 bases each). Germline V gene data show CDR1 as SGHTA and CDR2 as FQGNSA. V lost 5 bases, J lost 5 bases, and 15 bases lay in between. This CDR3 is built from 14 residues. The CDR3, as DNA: TGTGCCAGCAGCCCACAGGGAGGTCGTGAGACCCAGTACTTC. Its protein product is CASSPQGGRETQYF.

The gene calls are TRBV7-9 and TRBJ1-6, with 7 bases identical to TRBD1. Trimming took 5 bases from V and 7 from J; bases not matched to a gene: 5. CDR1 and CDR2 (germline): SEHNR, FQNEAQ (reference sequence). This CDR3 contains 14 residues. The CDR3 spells CASSVRDSNSPLHF. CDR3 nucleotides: TGTGCCAGCAGCGTCCGGGACAGCAATTCACCCCTCCACTTT. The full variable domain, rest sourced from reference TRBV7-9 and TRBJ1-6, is DTGVSQNPRHKITKRGQNVTFRCDPISEHNRLYWYRQTLGQGPEFLTYFQNEAQLEKSRLLSDRFSAERPKGSFSTLEIQRTEQGDSAMYLCASSVRDSNSPLHFGNGTRLTVT.

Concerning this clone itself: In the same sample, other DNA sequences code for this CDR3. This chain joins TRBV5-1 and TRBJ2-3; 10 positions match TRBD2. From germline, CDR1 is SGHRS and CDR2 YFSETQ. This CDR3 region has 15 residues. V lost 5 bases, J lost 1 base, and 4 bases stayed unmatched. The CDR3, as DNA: TGCGCCAGCAGGGACGGGACTAGCGGCACAGATACGCAGTATTTT. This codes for CASRDGTSGTDTQYF.

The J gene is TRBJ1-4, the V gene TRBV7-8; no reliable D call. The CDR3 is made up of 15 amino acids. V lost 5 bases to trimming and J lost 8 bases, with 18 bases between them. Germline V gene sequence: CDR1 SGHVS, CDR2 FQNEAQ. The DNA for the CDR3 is TGTGCCAGCAGCCACACCTCCGGAGTAGGGGAAAAACTGTTTTTT. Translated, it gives CASSHTSGVGEKLFF.

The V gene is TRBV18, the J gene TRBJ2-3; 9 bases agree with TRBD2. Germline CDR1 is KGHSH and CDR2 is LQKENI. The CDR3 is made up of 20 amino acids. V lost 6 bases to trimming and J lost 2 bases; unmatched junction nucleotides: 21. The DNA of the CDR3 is TGTGCCAGCTCCCCTCTGGCGGTTTTTGCTAGCGGGAAGAACACAGATACGCAGTATTTT. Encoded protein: CASSPLAVFASGKNTDTQYF.

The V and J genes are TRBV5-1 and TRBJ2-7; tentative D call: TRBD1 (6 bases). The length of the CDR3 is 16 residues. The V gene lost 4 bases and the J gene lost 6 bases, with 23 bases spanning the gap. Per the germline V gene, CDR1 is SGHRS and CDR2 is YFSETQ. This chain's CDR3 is CASSQNTGFYLGEQYF. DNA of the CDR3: TGCGCCAGCAGCCAAAATACAGGGTTTTATCTCGGCGAGCAGTACTTC. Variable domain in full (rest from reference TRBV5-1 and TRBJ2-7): KAGVTQTPRYLIKTRGQQVTLSCSPISGHRSVSWYQQTPGQGLQFLFEYFSETQRNKGNFPGRFSGRQFSNSRSEMNVSTLELGDSALYLCASSQNTGFYLGEQYFGPGTRLTVT.